The rows below give T cell receptor beta chains drawn from one sample of a study of OX40 agonist ivuxolimab in advanced cancers. Clones were sequenced by immunoSEQ multiplex PCR, and TCRdb holds only the in-frame ones, with some missing. The sample holds some 100,000 clones; about nine tenths are singletons and the top ten take over 0.3%. The source material was CD4+ or CD8+ T cells sorted from blood, sampled in a trial of the OX40 agonist ivuxolimab. These receptors all come from an adult with an advanced solid tumor such as melanoma, head and neck, liver or kidney cancer. Each CDR3 is given with its conserved first and last residue. A D gene is named only where the DNA matches it firmly. The size field is filled for only some rows; it gives once, few, many or a size class.

TRBJ2-7 | few | TRBV7-2 | TRBD2 | CASSLRSGAGGGYYEQYF | TGTGCCAGCAGCTTACGGTCCGGGGCGGGCGGGGGTTACTACGAGCAGTACTTC
TRBJ2-1 | NA | TRBV5-8 | TRBD2 | CASSMGTSGAYNEQFF | TGTGCCAGCAGCATGGGGACTAGCGGAGCCTACAATGAGCAGTTCTTC
TRBJ2-1 | NA | TRBV5-1 | TRBD1 | CASSTSGTGYNEQFF | TGCGCCAGCAGCACCTCCGGGACAGGCTACAATGAGCAGTTCTTC
TRBJ2-7 | NA | TRBV5-4 | NA | CASSLAYGGPSSEQYF | TGTGCCAGCAGCTTGGCCTATGGGGGGCCGTCTTCCGAGCAGTACTTC
TRBJ2-1 | NA | TRBV2 | NA | CASRLEDNEQFF | TGTGCCAGCAGACTAGAGGACAATGAGCAGTTCTTC
TRBJ1-5 | NA | TRBV4-2 | NA | CASSRTVSNQPQHF | TGTGCCAGCAGTAGGACGGTTTCCAATCAGCCCCAGCATTTT
TRBJ1-2 | NA | TRBV28 | NA | CASSPGGTRSTYGYTF | TGTGCCAGCAGCCCGGGGGGGACTCGATCCACCTATGGCTACACCTTC
TRBJ2-3 | NA | TRBV4-2 | NA | CASSQGGQGTDTQYF | TGTGCCAGCAGCCAGGGAGGACAGGGCACAGATACGCAGTATTTT
TRBJ2-5 | once | TRBV7-2 | TRBD1 | CASSFQGRGPQETQYF | TGTGCCAGCAGCTTCCAAGGCAGGGGGCCCCAAGAGACCCAGTACTTC
TRBJ1-1 | NA | TRBV6-5 | NA | CASLAQLNTEAFF | TGTGCCAGCTTGGCACAGCTGAACACTGAAGCTTTCTTT
TRBJ2-5 | NA | TRBV18 | TRBD2 | CASSPPPLAVPTTQYF | TGTGCCAGCTCACCACCTCCACTAGCGGTCCCGACGACCCAGTACTTC
TRBJ2-1 | NA | TRBV28 | TRBD1 | CASRLPGQGNDEQFF | TGTGCCAGCAGACTACCGGGACAGGGGAACGATGAGCAGTTCTTC
TRBJ2-3 | NA | TRBV7-2 | NA | CASSLNGRSGTDTQYF | TGTGCCAGCAGCTTGAATGGCCGGAGCGGGACAGATACGCAGTATTTT
TRBJ2-7 | NA | TRBV18 | TRBD1 | CASSPGGQGLYEQYF | TGTGCCAGCTCACCAGGGGGACAGGGGTTGTACGAGCAGTACTTC
TRBJ2-3 | NA | TRBV18 | NA | CASSPPRPGTDTQYF | TGTGCCAGCTCACCACCCCGACCTGGCACAGATACGCAGTATTTT
TRBJ2-7 | NA | TRBV5-4 | NA | CASSVRRGEQYF | TGTGCCAGCTCCGTTCGCAGGGGCGAGCAGTACTTC
TRBJ2-3 | NA | TRBV28 | NA | CASSLQGSSTDTQYF | TGTGCCAGCAGTTTACAGGGGTCGTCGACAGATACGCAGTATTTT
TRBJ2-7 | NA | TRBV6-5 | TRBD1 | CASTLLGGRTPKYF | TGTGCCAGCACTCTCCTAGGGGGCCGCACCCCTAAGTACTTC
TRBJ2-7 | NA | TRBV7-8 | NA | CASRRTGTTRSDEQYF | TGTGCCAGCAGAAGAACCGGGACCACGAGGTCTGACGAGCAGTACTTC
TRBJ2-1 | once | TRBV11-2 | NA | CASSFGYDNEQFF | TGTGCCAGCAGCTTTGGTTATGACAATGAGCAGTTCTTC
TRBJ1-4 | NA | TRBV9 | NA | CASSNTGWGEKLFF | TGTGCCAGCAGTAACACCGGCTGGGGTGAAAAACTGTTTTTT
TRBJ2-7 | NA | TRBV27 | TRBD1 | CASKMGQQSYEQYF | TGTGCCAGCAAAATGGGACAGCAATCCTACGAGCAGTACTTC
TRBJ2-7 | NA | TRBV28 | NA | CASSLLGPEQYF | TGTGCCAGCAGTTTATTAGGACCGGAGCAGTACTTC
TRBJ2-1 | NA | TRBV29-1 | TRBD2 | CSVETSEMSSYNEQFF | TGCAGCGTTGAGACTAGCGAGATGAGCTCCTACAATGAGCAGTTCTTC
TRBJ2-3 | NA | TRBV9 | TRBD1 | CASSVSPWGTGLEAYTDTQYF | TGTGCCAGCAGCGTTTCCCCCTGGGGGACAGGGCTTGAAGCCTACACAGATACGCAGTATTTT
TRBJ2-7 | once | TRBV7-9 | NA | CASSPDTNYEQYF | TGTGCCAGCAGCCCCGACACCAACTACGAGCAGTACTTC
TRBJ2-7 | NA | TRBV5-1 | TRBD2 | CASSAGTSGSSYEQYF | TGCGCCAGCAGCGCCGGGACTAGCGGAAGCTCCTACGAGCAGTACTTC
TRBJ2-7 | once | TRBV10-3 | TRBD1 | CAISTPGQKTYEQYF | TGTGCCATCAGTACCCCGGGACAGAAGACCTACGAGCAGTACTTC
TRBJ2-7 | NA | TRBV28 | NA | CASSRGGSYEQYF | TGTGCCAGCAGCCGAGGGGGCTCCTACGAGCAGTACTTC
TRBJ2-5 | few | TRBV2 | TRBD1 | CASSDRDRGLGETQYF | TGTGCCAGCAGTGACCGGGACAGGGGGTTGGGAGAGACCCAGTACTTC
TRBJ1-4 | NA | TRBV27 | NA | CASSGLRDGEKLFF | TGTGCCAGCAGCGGACTTCGGGATGGTGAAAAACTGTTTTTT
TRBJ2-7 | NA | TRBV6-6 | TRBD1 | CASSSDRGREGYEQYF | TGTGCCAGCAGTTCCGACAGGGGGCGCGAGGGCTACGAGCAGTACTTC
TRBJ2-6 | NA | TRBV5-6 | TRBD1 | CASSPQGQAVYSGANVLTF | TGTGCCAGCAGCCCCCAAGGACAGGCCGTCTACTCTGGGGCCAACGTCCTGACTTTC
TRBJ1-2 | NA | TRBV5-8 | TRBD1 | CASSRRTGGSYGYTF | TGTGCCAGCAGCCGGAGGACAGGTGGCTCCTATGGCTACACCTTC
TRBJ1-4 | NA | TRBV2 | NA | CASSPGREKLFF | TGTGCCAGCAGCCCCGGACGTGAAAAACTGTTTTTT
TRBJ2-4 | NA | TRBV18 | NA | CASSPDLAKNIQYF | TGTGCCAGCTCCCCGGACCTAGCCAAAAACATTCAGTACTTC
TRBJ2-1 | NA | TRBV7-8 | NA | CASSLRRDGEQFF | TGTGCCAGCAGCTTACGAAGGGACGGGGAGCAGTTCTTC
TRBJ2-7 | NA | TRBV18 | NA | CASSIPGSYEQYF | TGTGCCAGCTCAATCCCAGGATCCTACGAGCAGTACTTC
TRBJ2-5 | NA | TRBV7-8 | NA | CASSLSNGPQETQYF | TGTGCCAGCAGCTTAAGTAACGGACCCCAAGAGACCCAGTACTTC
TRBJ1-1 | few | TRBV7-9 | NA | CAGVGGGMNTEAFF | TGTGCCGGGGTAGGAGGGGGGATGAACACTGAAGCTTTCTTT
TRBJ2-7 | NA | TRBV5-6 | TRBD1 | CASSRDRVGEQYF | TGTGCCAGCAGCCGGGACAGGGTAGGGGAGCAGTACTTC
TRBJ2-7 | NA | TRBV18 | NA | CASSQNSYEQYF | TGTGCCAGCTCACAAAACTCCTACGAGCAGTACTTC
TRBJ1-5 | few | TRBV19 | NA | CASSIDATASNQPQHF | TGTGCCAGTAGTATAGATGCAACAGCTAGCAATCAGCCCCAGCATTTT
TRBJ2-3 | NA | TRBV18 | NA | CASSFVGGTDTQYF | TGTGCCAGCTCTTTCGTCGGGGGCACAGATACGCAGTATTTT
TRBJ1-2 | NA | TRBV28 | NA | CASSAPGRGYTF | TGTGCCAGCAGTGCGCCAGGGCGCGGCTACACCTTC
TRBJ2-7 | NA | TRBV6-5 | NA | CASSYRRSYEQYF | TGTGCCAGCAGTTACAGGCGTTCCTACGAGCAGTACTTC
TRBJ1-3 | NA | TRBV6-5 | NA | CASSNRGGSGNTIYF | TGTGCCAGCAGTAACCGAGGAGGGTCTGGAAACACCATATATTTT
TRBJ2-1 | once | TRBV12-2 | NA | CASRVQSSGGQSSYNEQFF | TGTGCAAGTCGCGTCCAATCCTCCGGAGGGCAGAGCTCCTACAATGAGCAGTTCTTC
TRBJ1-1 | NA | TRBV2 | TRBD1 | CASRDRGQLSTEAFF | TGTGCCAGCCGGGACAGGGGGCAGCTGAGCACTGAAGCTTTCTTT
TRBJ2-2 | NA | TRBV5-1 | TRBD2 | CASRGTSDTGELFF | TGCGCCAGCAGAGGGACTAGCGACACCGGGGAGCTGTTTTTT
TRBJ2-3 | NA | TRBV7-2 | NA | CASSLGGPERGQYF | TGTGCCAGCAGCCTCGGGGGGCCCGAGCGGGGGCAGTATTTT
TRBJ2-7 | NA | TRBV28 | NA | CASSASSYEQYF | TGTGCCAGCAGTGCCTCCTCCTACGAGCAGTACTTC
TRBJ1-2 | NA | TRBV5-5 | NA | CASSWGPDGYTF | TGTGCCAGCAGTTGGGGCCCTGATGGCTACACCTTC
TRBJ2-6 | NA | TRBV10-3 | NA | CAARTSSGANVLTF | TGTGCCGCCCGAACAAGCTCTGGGGCCAACGTCCTGACTTTC
TRBJ2-6 | NA | TRBV7-6 | NA | CASSLRKAGSSGANVLTF | TGTGCCAGCAGCTTACGCAAGGCTGGGAGCTCTGGGGCCAACGTCCTGACTTTC
TRBJ2-3 | NA | TRBV18 | NA | CASSPTGGSTDTQYF | TGTGCCAGCTCACCGACAGGCGGGAGCACAGATACGCAGTATTTT
TRBJ2-3 | NA | TRBV15 | TRBD2 | CATSSPPGLAGGKDTQYF | TGTGCCACCAGCAGCCCCCCAGGACTAGCGGGAGGTAAAGATACGCAGTATTTT
TRBJ2-2 | NA | TRBV18 | TRBD2 | CASSPWQAGVTGELFF | TGTGCCAGCTCACCATGGCAAGCGGGGGTTACCGGGGAGCTGTTTTTT
TRBJ2-1 | NA | TRBV18 | TRBD1 | CASSPRALTGNEQFF | TGTGCCAGCTCACCACGAGCTCTGACAGGGAATGAGCAGTTCTTC